This T cell receptor (beta chain) was identified in a study of T cells in Graves' hyperthyroidism and ophthalmopathy. Every diagnosis used clinical symptoms, serum thyroxine and TRAb, thyroid ultrasound and orbital computed tomography. PBMCs stemmed from over 7.5 ml fresh peripheral blood. This clonotype was detected only a few times. The antigen is not known. A read error may be the cause here, since a much bigger clone is one base away. Amplification of TCR beta CDR3 regions was performed using RNA transcripts as template. TCR CDR3 underwent first-round RT-PCR with the HTBI primer set. TCRdb re-analysed the multiplex PCR reads in MiXCR, keeping a single row per CDR3 protein. The table has some 700,000 distinct CDR3 sequences, around 15% seen once. Study findings and constraints: Ophthalmopathy was separated from stable hyperthyroidism by a 13 V-J model.

The germline V and J ends were trimmed by 6 bases and 4 bases, with 3 bases remaining between them. This CDR3 has 11 residues. Germline CDR1 and CDR2: MDHEN and SYDVKM. The chain couples TRBV28 to TRBJ2-2; D gene ambiguous. This sequence originates from a man over 45 with Graves' hyperthyroidism. The sample consisted of blood. CDR3 region: CASRFTGELFF. CDR3 in DNA: TGTGCCAGCAGGTTCACCGGGGAGCTGTTTTTT.